The entry that follows covers one T cell receptor beta chain sequence. This specimen comes from a study of OX40 agonist ivuxolimab in advanced cancers. Trimming cost V 5 bases and J 5 bases, with 21 bases left between them. The germline CDR1 and CDR2 sequences are KGHSH and LQKENI. The CDR3 sequence is 16 residues long. Sequenced by immunoSEQ multiplex PCR; TCRdb stores in-frame clones only, minus some. Seen here are about 67,000 clones, about 85% observed once, and the top ten hold around 0.68%. The sample here was CD4+ or CD8+ T cells sorted from blood, taken in a trial of the OX40 agonist ivuxolimab. The V call is TRBV18, the J call TRBJ2-5; D is perhaps TRBD1 or TRBD2 (5 bases each). The clonotype was recovered from an adult with an advanced solid tumor such as melanoma, head and neck, liver or kidney cancer. CDR3 bases: TGTGCCAGCTCATCCCGGGACCCATTATCTGGCGAGACCCAGTACTTC. It translates to CASSSRDPLSGETQYF. Filled out from reference TRBV18 and TRBJ2-5, the complete variable domain reads NAGVMQNPRHLVRRRGQEARLRCSPMKGHSHVYWYRQLPEEGLKFMVYLQKENIIDESGMPKERFSAEFPKEGPSILRIQQVVRGDSAAYFCASSSRDPLSGETQYFGPGTRLLVL.